One and the same sample provided the 20 T cell receptor beta chains below, sequenced in a study of pediatric ulcerative colitis. Using immunoSEQ multiplex PCR, the repertoire was profiled, and TCRdb retains in-frame clones only, with some absent. The sample yields tens of thousands of clones, over 60% seen once. During colonoscopy, one to two rectal pinch biopsies were collected. The sequenced sample was gut tissue. The receptors originated from a boy between 10 and 17 years old with severe ulcerative colitis.

The V call is TRBV19, the J call TRBJ1-1; 8 positions match TRBD1. The CDR3 consists of 15 residues. V dropped 7 bases and J dropped 1; count of bases not matched to a gene: 8. CDR1 is LNHDA, CDR2 SQIVND, per germline (reference sequence). In DNA form, the CDR3 reads TGTGCCAGTAAGGGTTGGACAGGGACGAACACTGAAGCTTTCTTT. Encoded protein: CASKGWTGTNTEAFF.

J is TRBJ2-7 and V is TRBV11-3, with TRBD1 matching 9 bases. V was pared by 4 bases and J by 3 bases, with 7 bases of the junction left unmatched. Germline V lookup: CDR1 SGHNT, CDR2 YENEEA. This CDR3 contains 15 residues. The CDR3 DNA is TGTGCCAGCAGCTCGGGACAGGGAGTCCACTACGAGCAGTACTTC. This sequence encodes CASSSGQGVHYEQYF.

This sequence joins TRBV14 and TRBJ1-1; D gene uncertain. The CDR3 runs 16 residues. Germline V CDR1 and CDR2: SGHDN, FVKESK. V was shortened by 0 bases and J by 4 bases, with 15 bases between the two germline ends. As DNA, the CDR3 is TGTGCCAGCAGCCAAGATGGTTCCTCGCGGGGCACTGAAGCTTTCTTT. Encoded protein: CASSQDGSSRGTEAFF.

V usage is TRBV5-4 and J usage is TRBJ2-2, with 9 bases identical to TRBD2. The germline V gene encodes CDR1 SGHNT and CDR2 YYREEE (reference sequence). The CDR3 is 15 residues long. J lost 10 bases, V lost 2 bases, and 9 bases had no gene match. The DNA of the CDR3 is TGTGCCAGCAGCTTCCCCGGGACTAGCAGGGTGGAGCTGTTTTTT. It encodes CASSFPGTSRVELFF.

The CDR3 DNA follows: TGCGCCAGCAGCTCCCTGGCCCTATCCTACAATGAGCAGTTCTTC. Protein product: CASSSLALSYNEQFF. This chain links TRBV5-1 with TRBJ2-1; D uncertain. Trimming stripped 3 bases from V and 1 base from J, with 11 bases between. The germline V gene encodes CDR1 SGHRS and CDR2 YFSETQ. The CDR3 has 15 residues.

The rearrangement uses TRBV6-5 and TRBJ1-2; possibly TRBD1 for D (6 bases). This CDR3 has 13 amino acids. Between the trimmed V and J ends, which lost 10 bases and 4 bases, there was a span of 16 bases. CDR1 is MNHEY, CDR2 SVGAGI, per germline. In nucleotides, the CDR3 is TGTGCCACCAAGGGGGGGATCGGCTATGGCTACACCTTC. It specifies CATKGGIGYGYTF.

The V gene is TRBV7-9, the J gene TRBJ2-1; 8 nucleotides line up with TRBD2. This CDR3 has 16 residues. In germline, CDR1 is SEHNR, CDR2 FQNEAQ (reference sequence). The V and J ends lost 4 bases and 8 bases, in that order; junction bases with no gene match: 13. This CDR3 is CASSSHSRGAHDEQFF. CDR3 nucleotide sequence: TGTGCCAGCAGCTCCCACTCGCGGGGGGCCCACGATGAGCAGTTCTTC.

V usage is TRBV9 and J usage is TRBJ2-3, with D hard to call. Germline V gene lookup returns CDR1 SGDLS and CDR2 YYNGEE. V was pared by 4 bases and J by 6 bases, with 12 bases between. The CDR3 totals 13 residues. Here the CDR3 DNA reads TGTGCCAGCAGCCCCTACTCCTGGGATACGCAGTATTTT. It codes for CASSPYSWDTQYF.

The chain has TRBV6-5 and TRBJ2-5; D is uncertain. Trimming took off 0 bases at V and 9 bases at J, with 11 bases between the two ends. The CDR3 extends over 13 amino acids. The germline V gene has CDR1 MNHEY and CDR2 SVGAGI. This CDR3 reads CASSYSSPKAQYF. CDR3 DNA sequence: TGTGCCAGCAGTTACTCGTCACCCAAGGCCCAGTACTTC.

J is TRBJ2-2 and V is TRBV5-1, with a possible D match to TRBD2 (5 bases). The CDR3 totals 16 residues. Trimming stripped 0 bases from V and 6 bases from J, with 15 bases between. Per germline, CDR1 SGHRS and CDR2 YFSETQ. This CDR3 reads CASSLEGLWGAGELFF. The CDR3 DNA is TGCGCCAGCAGCTTGGAAGGTTTGTGGGGAGCCGGGGAGCTGTTTTTT.

The chain joins TRBV6-1 to TRBJ2-5; 9 nucleotides match TRBD2. The CDR3 runs 15 residues. Germline CDR1 is MNHNS and CDR2 is SASEGT. The V and J ends lost 3 bases and 5 bases, in that order; junction bases with no gene match: 7. Here the CDR3 DNA reads TGTGCCAGCAGTGAGAGTAGCGGGGGATACGAGACCCAGTACTTC. It translates to CASSESSGGYETQYF.

This clone was found a few times. This chain uses TRBV18 with TRBJ2-1; D possibly matches TRBD1 or TRBD2 (5 bases each). Germline-derived CDR1 and CDR2 are KGHSH and LQKENI. The CDR3 runs 13 residues. Trimming took off 4 bases at V and 6 bases at J, with 10 bases between the two ends. Here the CDR3 DNA reads TGTGCCAGCTCACGGGGACCAACCAATGAGCAGTTCTTC. Translation gives CASSRGPTNEQFF.

This clone was seen a few times. DNA of the CDR3: TGTGCCAGCAGCCCCCAGGGAGGGGTCACTGAAGCTTTCTTT. Its protein product is CASSPQGGVTEAFF. This chain connects TRBV9 to TRBJ1-1; a weak D match, TRBD1 (5 bases). The length of the CDR3 is 14 residues. The V gene lost 4 bases and the J gene lost 4 bases, with 14 bases spanning the gap. Germline CDR1 is SGDLS and CDR2 is YYNGEE.

The chain employs TRBV5-1 and TRBJ2-4, with TRBD1 as a possible D gene (5 bases). This CDR3 is built from 14 residues. V lost 0 bases, J lost 7 bases, and 11 bases lay in between. CDR1 SGHRS and CDR2 YFSETQ come from the germline V gene. CDR3 residues: CASSLEGQGNIQYF. CDR3 nucleotides: TGCGCCAGCAGCTTGGAGGGGCAGGGTAACATTCAGTACTTC.

This clone showed up just a few times. CDR3 protein: CASGPWDREGYGYTF. CDR3 bases: TGTGCCAGCGGACCTTGGGACAGGGAAGGCTATGGCTACACCTTC. The V call is TRBV27, the J call TRBJ1-2; TRBD1 agrees at 9 bases. The CDR3 loop spans 15 amino acids. Germline CDR1 and CDR2: MNHEY and SMNVEV (reference sequence). J lost 4 bases, V lost 8 bases, and 11 bases had no gene match.

V and J are TRBV10-3 and TRBJ2-1; no clear D. CDR3 length equals 13 residues. V was shortened by 2 bases and J by 8 bases, with 10 bases between the two germline ends. Germline-derived CDR1 and CDR2 are ENHRY and SYGVKD. The CDR3: CAISEGGVYEQFF. CDR3 bases: TGTGCCATCAGTGAGGGCGGAGTGTATGAGCAGTTCTTC.

In its sample, this clone was seen a few times. This chain joins TRBV30 and TRBJ1-4, with D tentatively TRBD1 (5 bases). Germline CDR1 is GTSNPN and CDR2 is SVGIG (reference sequence). The CDR3 totals 13 residues. The V end lost 1 base, the J end lost 6 bases, and 9 bases lay between the germline ends. In nucleotides, the CDR3 is TGTGCCTGGAGTGGGGCAGGGCATGAAAAACTGTTTTTT. It specifies CAWSGAGHEKLFF.

The chain has TRBV18 and TRBJ2-5; possible D gene TRBD2, 5 bases. V was clipped by 5 bases and J by 9 bases, with 22 bases between them. The germline gives CDR1 KGHSH, CDR2 LQKENI. This CDR3 comprises 15 residues. The CDR3: CASSASGVDLSAQYF. The CDR3 DNA is TGTGCCAGCTCAGCAAGCGGCGTAGATCTATCGGCCCAGTACTTC.

The J gene is TRBJ2-7, the V gene TRBV7-2; D unclear. The length of the CDR3 is 14 residues. From germline, CDR1 is SGHTA and CDR2 FQGNSA. Trimming shortened V by 1 base and J by 2 bases, and 9 bases separated the two germline ends. In DNA form, the CDR3 reads TGTGCCAGCAGCTTAGGTCCAGTAACCTACGAGCAGTACTTC. It is translated as CASSLGPVTYEQYF.

The V gene is TRBV27, the J gene TRBJ2-5, with D possibly called TRBD1 or TRBD2 (5 bases each). Germline loops: CDR1 MNHEY, CDR2 SMNVEV (reference sequence). This CDR3 is built from 14 residues. Trimming pared 0 bases from V and 6 bases from J, leaving 11 bases between. The CDR3 reads CASSLSWDGKTQYF. As DNA, the CDR3 is TGTGCCAGCAGTTTATCCTGGGACGGAAAGACCCAGTACTTC.